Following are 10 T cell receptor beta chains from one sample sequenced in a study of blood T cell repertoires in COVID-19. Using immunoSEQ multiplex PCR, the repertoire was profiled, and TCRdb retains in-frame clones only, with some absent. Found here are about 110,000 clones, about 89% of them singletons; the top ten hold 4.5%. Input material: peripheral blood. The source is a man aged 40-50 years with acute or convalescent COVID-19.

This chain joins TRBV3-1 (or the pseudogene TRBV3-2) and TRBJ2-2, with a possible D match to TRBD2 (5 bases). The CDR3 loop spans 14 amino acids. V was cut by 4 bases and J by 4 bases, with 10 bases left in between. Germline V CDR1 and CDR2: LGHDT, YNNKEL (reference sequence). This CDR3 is CASSRREGTGELFF. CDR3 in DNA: TGTGCCAGCAGCCGGCGCGAGGGCACCGGGGAGCTGTTTTTT.

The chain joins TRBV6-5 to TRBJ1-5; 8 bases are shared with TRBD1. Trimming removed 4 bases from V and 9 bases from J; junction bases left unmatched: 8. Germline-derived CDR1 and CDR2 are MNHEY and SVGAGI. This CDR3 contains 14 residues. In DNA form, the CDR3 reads TGTGCCAGCAGTTTTGGACAGGGCCGGGGGCCCCAGCATTTT. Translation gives CASSFGQGRGPQHF.

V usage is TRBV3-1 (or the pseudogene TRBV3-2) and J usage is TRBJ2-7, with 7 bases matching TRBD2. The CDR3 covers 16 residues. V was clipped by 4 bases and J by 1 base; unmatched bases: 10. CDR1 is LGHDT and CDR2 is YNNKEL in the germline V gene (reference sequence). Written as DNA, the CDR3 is TGTGCCAGCAGCCCCCAGCCGGGGGGAACTTCCTACGAGCAGTACTTC. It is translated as CASSPQPGGTSYEQYF.

The CDR3 coding sequence is TGCGCCAGCAGCAAATCAACAGGGCCCTTACAAGAGACCCAGTACTTC. Protein product: CASSKSTGPLQETQYF. The V and J genes are TRBV5-1 and TRBJ2-5; D possibly corresponds to TRBD1 (6 bases). This CDR3 comprises 16 residues. Germline assignment: CDR1 SGHRS and CDR2 YFSETQ. Trimming cost V 4 bases and J 2 bases, with 18 bases left between them.

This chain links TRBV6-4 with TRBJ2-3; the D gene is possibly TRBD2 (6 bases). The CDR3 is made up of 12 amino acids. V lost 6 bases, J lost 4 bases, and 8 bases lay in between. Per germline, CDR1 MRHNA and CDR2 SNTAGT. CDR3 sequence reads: CASSSGADTQYF. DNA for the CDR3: TGTGCCAGCAGCTCGGGGGCAGATACGCAGTATTTT.

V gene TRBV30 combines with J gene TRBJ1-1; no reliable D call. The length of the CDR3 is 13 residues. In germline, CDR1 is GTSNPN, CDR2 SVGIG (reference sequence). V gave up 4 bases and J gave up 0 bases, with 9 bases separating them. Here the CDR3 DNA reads TGTGCCTGGATCCAGTCAGTGAACACTGAAGCTTTCTTT. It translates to CAWIQSVNTEAFF.

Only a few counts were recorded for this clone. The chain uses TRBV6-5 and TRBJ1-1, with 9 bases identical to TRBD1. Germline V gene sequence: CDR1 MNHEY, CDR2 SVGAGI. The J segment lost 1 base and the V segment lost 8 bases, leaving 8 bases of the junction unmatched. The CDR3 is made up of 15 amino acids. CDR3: CASYRGRIQNTEAFF. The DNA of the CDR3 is TGTGCCAGCTACAGGGGGCGGATTCAGAACACTGAAGCTTTCTTT.

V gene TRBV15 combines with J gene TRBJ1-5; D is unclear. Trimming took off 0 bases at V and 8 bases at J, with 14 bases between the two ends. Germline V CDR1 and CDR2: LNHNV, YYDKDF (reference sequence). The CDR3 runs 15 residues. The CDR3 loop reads CATSRDRAAPEPQHF. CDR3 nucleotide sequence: TGTGCCACCAGCAGAGATCGAGCGGCCCCCGAGCCCCAGCATTTT. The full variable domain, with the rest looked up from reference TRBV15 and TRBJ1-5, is DAMVIQNPRYQVTQFGKPVTLSCSQTLNHNVMYWYQQKSSQAPKLLFHYYDKDFNNEADTPDNFQSRRPNTSFCFLDIRSPGLGDTAMYLCATSRDRAAPEPQHFGDGTRLSIL.

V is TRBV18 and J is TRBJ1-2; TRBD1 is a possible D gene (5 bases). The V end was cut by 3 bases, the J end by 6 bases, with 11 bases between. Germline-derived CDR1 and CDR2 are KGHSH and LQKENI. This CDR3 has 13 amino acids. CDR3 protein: CASSPGRVDGYTF. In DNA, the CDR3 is TGTGCCAGCTCACCGGGCAGGGTTGATGGCTACACCTTC.

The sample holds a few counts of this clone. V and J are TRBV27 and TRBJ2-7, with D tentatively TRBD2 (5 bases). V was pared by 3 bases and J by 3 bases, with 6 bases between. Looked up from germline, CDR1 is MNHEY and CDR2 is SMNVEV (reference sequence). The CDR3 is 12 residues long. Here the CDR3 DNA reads TGTGCCAGCAGTTTCCGGGACTACGAGCAGTACTTC. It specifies CASSFRDYEQYF.